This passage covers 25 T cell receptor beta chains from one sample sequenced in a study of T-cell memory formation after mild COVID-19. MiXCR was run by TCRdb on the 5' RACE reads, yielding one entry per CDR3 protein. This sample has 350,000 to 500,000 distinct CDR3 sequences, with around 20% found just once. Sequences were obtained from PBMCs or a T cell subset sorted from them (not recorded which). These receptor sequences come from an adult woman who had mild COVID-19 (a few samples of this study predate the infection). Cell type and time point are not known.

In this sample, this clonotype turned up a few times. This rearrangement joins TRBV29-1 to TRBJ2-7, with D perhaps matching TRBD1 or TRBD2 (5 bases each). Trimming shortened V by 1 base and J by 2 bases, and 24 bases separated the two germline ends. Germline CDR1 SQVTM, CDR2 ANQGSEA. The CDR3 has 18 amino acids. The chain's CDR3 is CSVEGIGDPPVGPYEQYF. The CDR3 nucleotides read TGCAGCGTTGAAGGGATTGGGGACCCCCCCGTGGGGCCCTACGAGCAGTACTTC.

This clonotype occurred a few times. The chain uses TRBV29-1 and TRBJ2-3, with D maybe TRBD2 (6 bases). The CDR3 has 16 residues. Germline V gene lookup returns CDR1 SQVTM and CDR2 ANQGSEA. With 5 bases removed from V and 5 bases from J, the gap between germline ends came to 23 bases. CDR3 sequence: CSVTLNLARSGDTQYF. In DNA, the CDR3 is TGCAGCGTTACCCTTAATCTAGCGCGCAGCGGAGATACGCAGTATTTT.

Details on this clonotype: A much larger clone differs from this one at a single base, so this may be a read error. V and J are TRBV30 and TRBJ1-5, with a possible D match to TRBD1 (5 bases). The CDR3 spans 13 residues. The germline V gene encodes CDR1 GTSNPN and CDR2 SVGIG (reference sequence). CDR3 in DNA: TGTGCCTGGAGTGTAGACAGCAATCAGCCCCGGCATTTT. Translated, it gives CAWSVDSNQPRHF. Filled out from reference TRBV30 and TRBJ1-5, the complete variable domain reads SQTIHQWPATLVQPVGSPLSLECTVEGTSNPNLYWYRQAAGRGLQLLFYSVGIGQISSEVPQNLSASRPQDRQFILSSKKLLLSDSGFYLCAWSVDSNQPRHFGDGTRLSIL.

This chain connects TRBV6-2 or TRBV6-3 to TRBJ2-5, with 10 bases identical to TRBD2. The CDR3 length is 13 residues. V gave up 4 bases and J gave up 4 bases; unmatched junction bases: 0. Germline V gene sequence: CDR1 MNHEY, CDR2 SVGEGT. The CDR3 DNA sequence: TGTGCCAGCAGTTGGACTAGCGGAGAGACCCAGTACTTC. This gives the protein CASSWTSGETQYF.

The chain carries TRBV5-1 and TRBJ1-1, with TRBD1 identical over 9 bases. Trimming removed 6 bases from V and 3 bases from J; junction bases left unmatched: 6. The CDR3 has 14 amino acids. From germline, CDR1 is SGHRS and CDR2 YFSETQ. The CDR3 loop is CASNTGTGYTEAFF. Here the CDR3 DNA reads TGCGCCAGCAATACCGGGACAGGGTACACTGAAGCTTTCTTT.

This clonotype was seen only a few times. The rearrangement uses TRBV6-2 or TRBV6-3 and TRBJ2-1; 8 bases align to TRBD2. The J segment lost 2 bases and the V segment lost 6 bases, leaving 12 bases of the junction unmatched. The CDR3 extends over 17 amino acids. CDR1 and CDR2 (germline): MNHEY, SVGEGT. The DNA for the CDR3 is TGTGCCAGCAGACCCGGGACTAGTTTACTCCCCTACAATGAGCAGTTCTTC. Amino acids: CASRPGTSLLPYNEQFF.

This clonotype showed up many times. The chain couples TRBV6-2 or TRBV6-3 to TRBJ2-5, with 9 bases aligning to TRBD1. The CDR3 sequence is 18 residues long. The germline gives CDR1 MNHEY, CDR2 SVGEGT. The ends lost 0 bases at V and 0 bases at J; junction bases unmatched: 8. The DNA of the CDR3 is TGTGCCAGCAGTTACTCGCATTTGGGGACAGGGAACCAAGAGACCCAGTACTTC. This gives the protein CASSYSHLGTGNQETQYF.

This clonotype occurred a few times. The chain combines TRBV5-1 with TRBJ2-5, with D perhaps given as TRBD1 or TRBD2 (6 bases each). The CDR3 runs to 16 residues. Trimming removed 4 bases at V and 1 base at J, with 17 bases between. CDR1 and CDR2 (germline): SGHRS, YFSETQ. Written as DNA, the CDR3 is TGCGCCAGCAGCCCTAACGGGGGCAGCCGCCAAGAGACCCAGTACTTC. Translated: CASSPNGGSRQETQYF.

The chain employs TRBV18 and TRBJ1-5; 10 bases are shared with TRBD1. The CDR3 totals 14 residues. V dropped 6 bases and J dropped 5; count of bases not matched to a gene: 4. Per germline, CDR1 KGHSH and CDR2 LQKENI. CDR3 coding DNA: TGTGCCAGCTCCCCGGGACAGGGGTATCAGCCCCAGCATTTT. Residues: CASSPGQGYQPQHF. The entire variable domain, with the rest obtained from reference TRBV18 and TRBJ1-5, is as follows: NAGVMQNPRHLVRRRGQEARLRCSPMKGHSHVYWYRQLPEEGLKFMVYLQKENIIDESGMPKERFSAEFPKEGPSILRIQQVVRGDSAAYFCASSPGQGYQPQHFGDGTRLSIL.

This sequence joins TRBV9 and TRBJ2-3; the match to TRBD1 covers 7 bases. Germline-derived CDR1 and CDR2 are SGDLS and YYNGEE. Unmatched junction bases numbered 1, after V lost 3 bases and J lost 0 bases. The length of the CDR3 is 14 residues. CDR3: CASSATGSTDTQYF. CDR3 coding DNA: TGTGCCAGCAGCGCGACAGGGAGCACAGATACGCAGTATTTT.

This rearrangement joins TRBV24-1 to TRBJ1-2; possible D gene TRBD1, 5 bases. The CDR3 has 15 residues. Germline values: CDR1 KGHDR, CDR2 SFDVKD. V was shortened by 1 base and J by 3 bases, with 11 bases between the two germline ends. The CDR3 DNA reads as TGTGCCACCAGTGATTTCGCGGCGGGGGACTATGGCTACACCTTC. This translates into CATSDFAAGDYGYTF.

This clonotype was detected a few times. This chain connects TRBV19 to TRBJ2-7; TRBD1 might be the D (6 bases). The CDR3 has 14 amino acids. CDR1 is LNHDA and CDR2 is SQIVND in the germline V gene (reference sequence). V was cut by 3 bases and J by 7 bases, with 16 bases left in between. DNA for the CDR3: TGTGCCAGTAGTATTTTGGGACCCAGGGGAGAGCAGTACTTC. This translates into CASSILGPRGEQYF.

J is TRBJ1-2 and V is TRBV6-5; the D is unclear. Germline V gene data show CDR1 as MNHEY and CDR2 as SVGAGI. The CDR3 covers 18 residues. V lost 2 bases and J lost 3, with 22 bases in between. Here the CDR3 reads CASSYLLRTPKGDYGYTF. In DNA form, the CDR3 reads TGTGCCAGCAGTTACCTTCTGAGGACCCCGAAAGGCGACTATGGCTACACCTTC.

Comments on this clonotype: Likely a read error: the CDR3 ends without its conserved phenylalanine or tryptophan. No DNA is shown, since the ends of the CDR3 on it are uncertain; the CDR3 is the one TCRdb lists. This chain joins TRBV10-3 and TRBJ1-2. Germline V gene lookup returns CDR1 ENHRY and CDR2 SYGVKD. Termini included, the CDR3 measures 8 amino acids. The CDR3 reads CAISEPLA.

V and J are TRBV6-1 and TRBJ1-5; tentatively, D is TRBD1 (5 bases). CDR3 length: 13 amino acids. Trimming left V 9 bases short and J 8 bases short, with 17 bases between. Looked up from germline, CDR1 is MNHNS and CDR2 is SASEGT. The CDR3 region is CASGRDFGEPQHF. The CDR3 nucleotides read TGTGCCAGTGGCAGGGATTTCGGTGAGCCCCAGCATTTT.

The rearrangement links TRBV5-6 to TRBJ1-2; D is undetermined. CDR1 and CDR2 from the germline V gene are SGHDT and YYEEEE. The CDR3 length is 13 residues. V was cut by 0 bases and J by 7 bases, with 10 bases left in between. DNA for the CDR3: TGTGCCAGCAGCTTGGAGGCCTGGGGTGGCTACACCTTC. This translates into CASSLEAWGGYTF.

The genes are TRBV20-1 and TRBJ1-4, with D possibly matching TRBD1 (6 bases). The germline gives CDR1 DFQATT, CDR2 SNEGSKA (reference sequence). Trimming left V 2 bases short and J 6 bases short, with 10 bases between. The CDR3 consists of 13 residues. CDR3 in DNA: TGCAGTGCTAGAAGGGGGGCTTATGAAAAACTGTTTTTT. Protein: CSARRGAYEKLFF.

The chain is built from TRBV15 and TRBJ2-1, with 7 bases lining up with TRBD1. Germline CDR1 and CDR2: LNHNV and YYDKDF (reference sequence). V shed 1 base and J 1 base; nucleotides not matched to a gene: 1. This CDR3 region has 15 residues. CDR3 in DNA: TGTGCCACCAGCAGAGCGACAGGGTCCTACAATGAGCAGTTCTTC. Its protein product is CATSRATGSYNEQFF.

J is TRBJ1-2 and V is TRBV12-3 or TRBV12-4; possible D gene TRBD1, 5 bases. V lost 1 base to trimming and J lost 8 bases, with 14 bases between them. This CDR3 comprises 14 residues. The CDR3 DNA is TGTGCCAGCAGTTTAGGGGACTGGGCCGTAGGCTACACCTTC. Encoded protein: CASSLGDWAVGYTF.

CDR3: CSVVLAGAPSYEQYF. CDR3 bases: TGCAGCGTTGTGCTAGCGGGAGCTCCCTCCTACGAGCAGTACTTC. The chain combines TRBV29-1 with TRBJ2-7, with 10 positions matching TRBD2. The CDR3 sequence is 15 residues long. J gave up 0 bases and V 4 bases, and 6 bases lay outside the gene matches. Germline V lookup: CDR1 SQVTM, CDR2 ANQGSEA.

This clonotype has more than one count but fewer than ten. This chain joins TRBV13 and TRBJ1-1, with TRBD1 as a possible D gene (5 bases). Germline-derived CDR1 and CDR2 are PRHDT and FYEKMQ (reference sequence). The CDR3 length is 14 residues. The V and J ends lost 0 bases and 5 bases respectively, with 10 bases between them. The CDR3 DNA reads TGTGCCAGCAGCTTAGGCCTCCGGGGGACTGAAGCTTTCTTT. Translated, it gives CASSLGLRGTEAFF.

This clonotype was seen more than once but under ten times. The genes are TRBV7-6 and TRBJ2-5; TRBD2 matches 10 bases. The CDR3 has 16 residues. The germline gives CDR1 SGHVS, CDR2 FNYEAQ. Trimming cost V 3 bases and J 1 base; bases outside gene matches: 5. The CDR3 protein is CASSFELAGFQETQYF. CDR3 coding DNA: TGTGCCAGCAGCTTCGAACTAGCGGGGTTCCAAGAGACCCAGTACTTC.

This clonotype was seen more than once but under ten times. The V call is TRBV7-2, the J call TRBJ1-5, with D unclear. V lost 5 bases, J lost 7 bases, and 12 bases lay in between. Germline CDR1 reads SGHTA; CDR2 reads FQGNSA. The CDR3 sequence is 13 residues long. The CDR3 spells CASSLGPSQPQHF. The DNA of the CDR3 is TGTGCCAGCAGCCTTGGACCGTCCCAGCCCCAGCATTTT.

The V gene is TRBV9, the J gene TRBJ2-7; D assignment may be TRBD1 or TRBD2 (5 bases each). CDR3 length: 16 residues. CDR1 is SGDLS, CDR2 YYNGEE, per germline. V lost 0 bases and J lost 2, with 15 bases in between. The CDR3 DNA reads TGTGCCAGCAGCGTAGCCCCTGGGACCAGGACCTACGAGCAGTACTTC. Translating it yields CASSVAPGTRTYEQYF.

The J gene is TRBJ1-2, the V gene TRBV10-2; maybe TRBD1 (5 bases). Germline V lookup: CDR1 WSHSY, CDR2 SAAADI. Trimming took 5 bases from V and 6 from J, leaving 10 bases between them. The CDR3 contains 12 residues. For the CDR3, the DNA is TGCGCCAGCAGTTCAGGGAAGGATGGCTACACCTTC. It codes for CASSSGKDGYTF.